The clone carrying this T cell receptor (beta chain) was detected only a few times. As for treatment: oral pan-JAK inhibitor, 5-10 mg twice daily. Lesional scalp tissue (obtained by punch biopsy) and peripheral blood were collected from alopecia areata patients. This entry belongs to a study of CD8+ T cells in alopecia areata. Across the whole study: Twice daily, treated patients received 5 to 10 mg of oral tofacitinib.

RNA, once extracted, was reverse transcribed into cDNA for use as the sequencing template. Method: immunoSEQ multiplex PCR; TCRdb's copy keeps in-frame clones and lacks some. This sample has some 170,000 clones, with approximately 52% found just once. The CDR3 extends over 12 amino acids. The germline V and J ends were trimmed by 4 bases and 2 bases, with 7 bases remaining between them. The germline V gene has CDR1 SQVTM and CDR2 ANQGSEA. Sample: CD4+ T cells sorted from blood, taken between weeks 55 and 65, from a patient treated with tofacitinib. The chain links TRBV29-1 to TRBJ2-3, with D hard to call. This sequence originates from a human donor with alopecia areata. CDR3 sequence reads: CSVVVVTDTQYF. For the CDR3, the DNA is TGCAGCGTTGTGGTGGTCACAGATACGCAGTATTTT.